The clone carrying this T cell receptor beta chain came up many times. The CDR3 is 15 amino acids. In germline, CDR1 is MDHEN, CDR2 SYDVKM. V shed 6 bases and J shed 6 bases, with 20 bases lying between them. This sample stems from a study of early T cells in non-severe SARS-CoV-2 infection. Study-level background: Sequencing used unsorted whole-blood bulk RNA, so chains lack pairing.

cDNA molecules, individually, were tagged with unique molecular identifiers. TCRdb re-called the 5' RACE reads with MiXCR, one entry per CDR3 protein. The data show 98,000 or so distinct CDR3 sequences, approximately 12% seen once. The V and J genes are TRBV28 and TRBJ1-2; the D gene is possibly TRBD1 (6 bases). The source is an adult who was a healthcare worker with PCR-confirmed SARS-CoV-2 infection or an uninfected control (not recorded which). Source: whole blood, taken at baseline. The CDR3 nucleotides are TGTGCCAGCAGCCGGACCGCTACCAAGGGGGATGGCTACACCTTC. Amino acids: CASSRTATKGDGYTF.